The 18 T cell receptor beta chains presented below share a single source sample, sequenced in a study of blood T cell repertoires in COVID-19. The protocol was immunoSEQ multiplex PCR, while the TCRdb copy is restricted to in-frame clones and leaves out a portion. Among fewer than 200,000 clones listed, roughly 88% were seen once. Sequences were obtained from peripheral blood. The origin of the receptors is a man aged 60 to 75 who had recovered from COVID-19.

This clone was seen a few times. The chain carries TRBV7-2 and TRBJ2-7; D is perhaps TRBD2 (5 bases). Germline V gene lookup returns CDR1 SGHTA and CDR2 FQGNSA. V was pared by 4 bases and J by 0 bases, with 13 bases between. The CDR3 length is 15 residues. The CDR3 DNA sequence: TGTGCCAGCAGCTCACCCCCGGGAAGCTCCTACGAGCAGTACTTC. This codes for CASSSPPGSSYEQYF.

This chain links TRBV9 with TRBJ2-5; D call uncertain. The CDR3 is made up of 14 amino acids. The germline V and J ends were trimmed by 0 bases and 4 bases, with 10 bases remaining between them. Germline V gene lookup returns CDR1 SGDLS and CDR2 YYNGEE. As DNA, the CDR3 is TGTGCCAGCAGCGTAGGATCAGGAAGAGAGACCCAGTACTTC. Protein: CASSVGSGRETQYF.

The DNA for the CDR3 is TGTGCCAGCCTCGGACAGGGGAGTGCGGATACGCAGTATTTT. Protein sequence: CASLGQGSADTQYF. This chain joins TRBV2 and TRBJ2-3; 9 nucleotides match TRBD1. Germline V gene data show CDR1 as SNHLY and CDR2 as FYNNEI. There are 14 residues in the CDR3. V lost 8 bases, J lost 6 bases, and 9 bases stayed unmatched.

The chain employs TRBV5-8 and TRBJ1-2, with 9 bases lining up with TRBD1. Per the germline V gene, CDR1 is SGHTS and CDR2 is YDEGEE. V shed 0 bases and J 0 bases; nucleotides not matched to a gene: 3. CDR3 length: 16 amino acids. This chain's CDR3 is CASSLVRTGANYGYTF. The DNA for the CDR3 is TGTGCCAGCAGCTTGGTTCGGACAGGGGCTAACTATGGCTACACCTTC. The complete variable domain, with remaining parts taken from reference TRBV5-8 and TRBJ1-2, reads EAGVTQSPTHLIKTRGQQATLRCSPISGHTSVYWYQQALGLGLQFLLWYDEGEERNRGNFPPRFSGRQFPNYSSELNVNALELEDSALYLCASSLVRTGANYGYTFGSGTRLTVV.

The sample holds one count of this clone. This sequence joins TRBV2 and TRBJ2-3; the D gene is possibly TRBD1 (5 bases). The V gene lost 5 bases and the J gene lost 0 bases, with 6 bases spanning the gap. The CDR3 contains 13 residues. Looked up from germline, CDR1 is SNHLY and CDR2 is FYNNEI. CDR3 sequence reads: CASSRTSTDTQYF. The CDR3 nucleotides read TGTGCCAGCAGTCGGACAAGCACAGATACGCAGTATTTT. The full variable domain, its missing parts supplied by reference TRBV2 and TRBJ2-3, is EPEVTQTPSHQVTQMGQEVILRCVPISNHLYFYWYRQILGQKVEFLVSFYNNEISEKSEIFDDQFSVERPDGSNFTLKIRSTKLEDSAMYFCASSRTSTDTQYFGPGTRLTVL.

This clone has a single count. The gene calls are TRBV18 and TRBJ2-5, with 7 nucleotides matching TRBD2. The CDR3 is made up of 15 amino acids. J gave up 1 base and V 5 bases, and 7 bases lay outside the gene matches. The germline V gene encodes CDR1 KGHSH and CDR2 LQKENI. The CDR3 DNA follows: TGTGCCAGCTCAAGGTCGGGGGGAAGCCAAGAGACCCAGTACTTC. Protein sequence: CASSRSGGSQETQYF.

This clone was seen just once. This chain connects TRBV6-5 to TRBJ1-4, with 7 bases fitting TRBD1. Germline V CDR1 and CDR2: MNHEY, SVGAGI. This CDR3 has 15 residues. V shed 6 bases, J shed 5 bases, and the junction held 9 bases outside the gene matches. CDR3 DNA: TGTGCCAGCAGACCGACCGGGACAGACAATGAAAAACTGTTTTTT. Residues: CASRPTGTDNEKLFF.

V gene TRBV7-2 combines with J gene TRBJ2-4, with TRBD2 identical over 12 bases. Germline-derived CDR1 and CDR2 are SGHTA and FQGNSA. After removal of 5 bases from V and 4 bases from J, the junction contained 3 bases not matched to a gene. CDR3 length: 15 residues. The DNA for the CDR3 is TGTGCCAGCAGCCTAGGACTAGCGGGGAAAAACATTCAGTACTTC. Translating it yields CASSLGLAGKNIQYF.

This chain uses TRBV5-1 with TRBJ2-7, with 7 bases lining up with TRBD1. V shed 1 base, J shed 4 bases, and the junction held 20 bases outside the gene matches. Germline loops: CDR1 SGHRS, CDR2 YFSETQ. The CDR3 spans 19 residues. The CDR3 sequence: CASSLRTDPQFGTVYEQYF. DNA of the CDR3: TGCGCCAGCAGCTTGCGGACAGACCCGCAATTCGGGACAGTTTACGAGCAGTACTTC.

V is TRBV3-1 (or the pseudogene TRBV3-2) and J is TRBJ1-1; D not resolved. V was trimmed by 4 bases and J by 1 base, leaving 10 bases between them. Germline assignment: CDR1 LGHDT and CDR2 YNNKEL (reference sequence). This CDR3 contains 14 residues. Here the CDR3 reads CASSPDGWNTEAFF. In DNA, the CDR3 is TGTGCCAGCAGCCCTGACGGGTGGAACACTGAAGCTTTCTTT.

The chain links TRBV5-8 to TRBJ2-7; 9 positions agree with TRBD1. Per germline, CDR1 SGHTS and CDR2 YDEGEE. Unmatched junction bases numbered 16, after V lost 4 bases and J lost 5 bases. The CDR3 length is 17 residues. The chain's CDR3 is CASSLKGTGTRGDEQYF. The CDR3 region has the DNA TGTGCCAGCAGCCTGAAAGGGACAGGGACCAGAGGGGACGAGCAGTACTTC.

This chain joins TRBV5-1 and TRBJ2-7, with 7 bases lining up with TRBD1. This CDR3 has 14 amino acids. CDR1 is SGHRS, CDR2 YFSETQ, per germline. The V and J ends lost 0 bases and 4 bases, in that order; junction bases with no gene match: 4. In nucleotides, the CDR3 is TGCGCCAGCAGCTTGGCCGGGACAGCTTACGAGCAGTACTTC. Its protein is CASSLAGTAYEQYF.

This sequence joins TRBV5-4 and TRBJ2-2; 9 bases agree with TRBD2. The CDR3 totals 17 residues. V was clipped by 1 base and J by 0 bases; unmatched bases: 4. Germline CDR1 reads SGHNT; CDR2 reads YYREEE (reference sequence). Here the CDR3 reads CASSLRGGVANTGELFF. DNA for the CDR3: TGTGCCAGCAGCTTGCGCGGGGGGGTCGCGAACACCGGGGAGCTGTTTTTT.

This clone was recorded once. The genes are TRBV18 and TRBJ1-2; no reliable D call. This CDR3 spans 15 amino acids. Germline loops: CDR1 KGHSH, CDR2 LQKENI. Trimming took 2 bases from V and 0 from J, leaving 10 bases between them. The CDR3 sequence: CASSPDTGSNYGYTF. CDR3 sequence (DNA): TGTGCCAGCTCACCAGATACGGGGTCTAACTATGGCTACACCTTC. Together with reference TRBV18 and TRBJ1-2, the CDR3 gives the full variable domain: NAGVMQNPRHLVRRRGQEARLRCSPMKGHSHVYWYRQLPEEGLKFMVYLQKENIIDESGMPKERFSAEFPKEGPSILRIQQVVRGDSAAYFCASSPDTGSNYGYTFGSGTRLTVV.

The chain combines TRBV19 with TRBJ2-7; TRBD1 agrees at 7 bases. CDR1 and CDR2 from the germline V gene are LNHDA and SQIVND (reference sequence). The CDR3 has 15 amino acids. With 9 bases clipped from V and 2 bases from J, the junction kept 13 bases outside the gene matches. CDR3 region: CARHYRQGGTYEQYF. The CDR3 DNA is TGTGCCAGACACTATCGACAGGGTGGGACCTACGAGCAGTACTTC.

In regard to this clone: One junction end disagrees with the germline gene, perhaps due to a read error. CDR3: CASSLTGANEQYF. CDR3 DNA: TGTGCTAGCAGCTTGACAGGGGCCAACGAGCAGTACTTC. This chain uses TRBV7-7 with TRBJ2-7; 8 bases line up with TRBD1. The germline gives CDR1 SSHAT, CDR2 FNYEAQ (reference sequence). The CDR3 sequence is 13 residues long.

CDR3 sequence (DNA): TGTGCCACCAGCAGAGAGGACCTAGGGAGCCCTGGGGCCAACGTCCTGACTTTC. It codes for CATSREDLGSPGANVLTF. The chain uses TRBV15 and TRBJ2-6; TRBD2 might be the D (5 bases). In germline, CDR1 is LNHNV, CDR2 YYDKDF (reference sequence). The V and J ends lost 0 bases and 2 bases respectively, with 14 bases between them. CDR3 length: 18 amino acids.

This clone was recorded once. The chain uses TRBV18 and TRBJ1-4, with a possible D match to TRBD1 (6 bases). V was cut by 3 bases and J by 0 bases, with 11 bases left in between. The germline CDR1 and CDR2 sequences are KGHSH and LQKENI. This CDR3 comprises 16 residues. CDR3 sequence reads: CASSPLGQTTNEKLFF. The CDR3 DNA reads as TGTGCCAGCTCACCGCTAGGACAGACAACTAATGAAAAACTGTTTTTT.